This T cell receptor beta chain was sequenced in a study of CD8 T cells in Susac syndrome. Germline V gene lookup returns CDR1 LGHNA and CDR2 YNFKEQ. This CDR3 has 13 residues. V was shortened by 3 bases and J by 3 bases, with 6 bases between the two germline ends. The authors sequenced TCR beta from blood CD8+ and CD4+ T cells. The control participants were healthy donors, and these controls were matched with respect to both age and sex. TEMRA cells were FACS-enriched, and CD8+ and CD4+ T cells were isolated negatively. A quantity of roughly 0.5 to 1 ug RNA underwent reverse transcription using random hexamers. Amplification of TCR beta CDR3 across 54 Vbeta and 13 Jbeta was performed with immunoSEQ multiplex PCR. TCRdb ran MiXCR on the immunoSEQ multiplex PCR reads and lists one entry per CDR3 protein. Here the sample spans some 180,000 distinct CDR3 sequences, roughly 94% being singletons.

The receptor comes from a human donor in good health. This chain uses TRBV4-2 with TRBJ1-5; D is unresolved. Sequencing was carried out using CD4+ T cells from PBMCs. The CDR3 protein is CASSQRINQPQHF. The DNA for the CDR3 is TGTGCCAGCAGCCAGAGAATCAATCAGCCCCAGCATTTT.